The TCR beta chain described here comes from a study of CD8 T cells in ankylosing spondylitis. Notes on the study in general: According to the report, clones linked to the disease were significantly enriched in matched synovial fluid samples taken from ankylosing spondylitis patients. Some of the motif variants had earlier been found in reactive arthritis patients' fluid and blood.

This clonotype was observed a handful of times. The antigen is undetermined. 5'-RACE, quantitative and with molecular barcodes, yielded the TCR beta libraries. Each CDR3 protein is one row after TCRdb ran MiXCR on the 5' RACE reads. The data show more than 150,000 distinct CDR3 sequences, around 13% seen once. The origin of this receptor is a male donor with ankylosing spondylitis or in good health (not recorded which). Sequenced input: blood, either unsorted or a sorted T cell fraction (not recorded which).

CDR3 sequence reads: CSVEDAPGQGNEQYF. The CDR3 DNA follows: TGCAGCGTTGAAGATGCCCCGGGACAGGGGAACGAGCAGTACTTC. The chain is built from TRBV29-1 and TRBJ2-7; 10 bases agree with TRBD1. The CDR3 has 15 residues. Germline values: CDR1 SQVTM, CDR2 ANQGSEA. Germline trimming cut 0 bases from V and 5 bases from J; bases unmatched to any gene: 7.